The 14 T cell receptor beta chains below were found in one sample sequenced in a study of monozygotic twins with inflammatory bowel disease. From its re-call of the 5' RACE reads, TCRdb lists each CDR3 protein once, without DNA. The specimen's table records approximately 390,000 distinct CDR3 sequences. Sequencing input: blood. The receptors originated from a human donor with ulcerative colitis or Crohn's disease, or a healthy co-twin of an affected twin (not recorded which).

The CDR3 loop is CASSSDRDGEQFF. The chain couples TRBV6-5 to TRBJ2-1; TCRdb's D call of TRBD1 is untestable without DNA. The CDR3 spans 13 residues. CDR1 is MNHEY, CDR2 SVGAGI, per germline.

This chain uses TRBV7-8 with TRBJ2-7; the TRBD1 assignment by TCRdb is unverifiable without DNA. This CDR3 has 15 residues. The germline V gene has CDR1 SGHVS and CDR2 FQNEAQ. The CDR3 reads CASSLARTGADGQYF.

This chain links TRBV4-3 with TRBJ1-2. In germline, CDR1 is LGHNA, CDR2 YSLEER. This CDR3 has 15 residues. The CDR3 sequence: CASSQDQDGVDGYTF.

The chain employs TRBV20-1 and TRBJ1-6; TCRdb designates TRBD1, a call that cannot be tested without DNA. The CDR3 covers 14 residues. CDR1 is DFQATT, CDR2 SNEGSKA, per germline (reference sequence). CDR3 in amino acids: CSARVRGADSPLHF.

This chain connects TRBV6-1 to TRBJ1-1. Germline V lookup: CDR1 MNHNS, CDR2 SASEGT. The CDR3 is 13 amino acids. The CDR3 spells CASSVIRDTEAFF.

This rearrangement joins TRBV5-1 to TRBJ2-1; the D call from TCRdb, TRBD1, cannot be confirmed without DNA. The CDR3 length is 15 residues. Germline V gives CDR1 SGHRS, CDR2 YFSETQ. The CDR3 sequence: CASSFGGSGPNEQFF.

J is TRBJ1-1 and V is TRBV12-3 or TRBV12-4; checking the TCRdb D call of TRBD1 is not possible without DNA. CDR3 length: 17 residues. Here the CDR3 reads CASSARHPNTGNTEAFF.

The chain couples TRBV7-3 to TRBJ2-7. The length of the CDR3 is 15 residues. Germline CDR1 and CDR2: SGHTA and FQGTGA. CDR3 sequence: CASSSLDRRPYEQYF. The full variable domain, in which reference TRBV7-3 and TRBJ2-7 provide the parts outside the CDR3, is GAGVSQTPSNKVTEKGKYVELRCDPISGHTALYWYRQSLGQGPEFLIYFQGTGAADDSGLPNDRFFAVRPEGSVSTLKIQRTERGDSAVYLCASSSLDRRPYEQYFGPGTRLTVT.

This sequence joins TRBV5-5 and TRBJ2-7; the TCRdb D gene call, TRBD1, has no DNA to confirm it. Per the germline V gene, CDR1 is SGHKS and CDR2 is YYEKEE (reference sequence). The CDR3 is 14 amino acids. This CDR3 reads CASSRPGQGYEQYF.

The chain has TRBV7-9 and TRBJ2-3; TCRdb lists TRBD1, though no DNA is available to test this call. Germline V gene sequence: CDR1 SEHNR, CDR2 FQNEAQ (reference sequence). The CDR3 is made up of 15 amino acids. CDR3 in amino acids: CASSLEGRGTDTQYF.

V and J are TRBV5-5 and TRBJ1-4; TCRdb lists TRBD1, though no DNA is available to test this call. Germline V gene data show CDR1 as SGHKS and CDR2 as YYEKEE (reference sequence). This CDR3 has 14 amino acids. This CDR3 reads CASRSGTASEKLFF.

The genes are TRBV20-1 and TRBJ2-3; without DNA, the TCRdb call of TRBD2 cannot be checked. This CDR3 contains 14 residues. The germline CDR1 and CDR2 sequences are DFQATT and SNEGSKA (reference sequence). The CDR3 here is CSARPKGSTDTQYF.

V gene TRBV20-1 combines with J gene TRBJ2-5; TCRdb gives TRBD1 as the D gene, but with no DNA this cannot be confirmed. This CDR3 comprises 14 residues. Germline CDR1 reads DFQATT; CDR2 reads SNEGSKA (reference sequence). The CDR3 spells CSAPRQGLGETQYF.

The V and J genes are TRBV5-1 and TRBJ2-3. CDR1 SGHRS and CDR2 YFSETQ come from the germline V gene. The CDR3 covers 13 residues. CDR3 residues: CASSLAYADTQYF.